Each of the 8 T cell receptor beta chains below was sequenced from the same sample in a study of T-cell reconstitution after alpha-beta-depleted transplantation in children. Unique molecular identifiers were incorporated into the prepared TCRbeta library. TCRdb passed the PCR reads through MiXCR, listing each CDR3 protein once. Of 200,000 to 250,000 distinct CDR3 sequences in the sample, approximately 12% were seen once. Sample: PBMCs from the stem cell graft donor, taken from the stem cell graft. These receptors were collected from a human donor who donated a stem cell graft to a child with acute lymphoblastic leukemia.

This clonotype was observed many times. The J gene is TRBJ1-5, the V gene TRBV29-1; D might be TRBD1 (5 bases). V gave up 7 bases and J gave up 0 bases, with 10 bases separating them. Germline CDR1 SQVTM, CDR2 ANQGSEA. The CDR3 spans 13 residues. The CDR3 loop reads CSALTVSNQPQHF. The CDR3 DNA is TGCAGCGCCCTGACAGTTAGCAATCAGCCCCAGCATTTT.

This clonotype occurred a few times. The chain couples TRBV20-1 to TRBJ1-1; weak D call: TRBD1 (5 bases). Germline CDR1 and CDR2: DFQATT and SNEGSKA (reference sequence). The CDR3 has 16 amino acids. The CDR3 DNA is TGCAGCCCACAGACCCAGTACGGGGGGGAAGGTGGTGAAGCTTTCTTT. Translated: CSPQTQYGGEGGEAFF.

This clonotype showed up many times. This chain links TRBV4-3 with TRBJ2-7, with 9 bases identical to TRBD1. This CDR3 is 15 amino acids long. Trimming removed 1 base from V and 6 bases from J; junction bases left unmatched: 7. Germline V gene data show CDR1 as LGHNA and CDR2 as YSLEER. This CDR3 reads CASSQGDRVFAEQYF. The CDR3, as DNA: TGCGCCAGCAGCCAAGGGGACAGGGTTTTCGCCGAGCAGTACTTC.

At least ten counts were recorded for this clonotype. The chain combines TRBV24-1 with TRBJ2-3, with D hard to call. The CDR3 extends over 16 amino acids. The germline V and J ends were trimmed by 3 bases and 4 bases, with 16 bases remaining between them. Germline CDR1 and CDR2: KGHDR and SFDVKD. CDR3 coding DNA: TGTGCCACCAGTGATAAAGGCGGTAGCACGTCAGATACGCAGTATTTT. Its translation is CATSDKGGSTSDTQYF.

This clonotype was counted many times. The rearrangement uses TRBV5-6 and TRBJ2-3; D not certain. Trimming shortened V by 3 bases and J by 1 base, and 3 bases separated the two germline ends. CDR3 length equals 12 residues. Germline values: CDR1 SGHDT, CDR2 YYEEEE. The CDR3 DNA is TGTGCCAGCAGCTCGGGCACAGATACGCAGTATTTT. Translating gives CASSSGTDTQYF.

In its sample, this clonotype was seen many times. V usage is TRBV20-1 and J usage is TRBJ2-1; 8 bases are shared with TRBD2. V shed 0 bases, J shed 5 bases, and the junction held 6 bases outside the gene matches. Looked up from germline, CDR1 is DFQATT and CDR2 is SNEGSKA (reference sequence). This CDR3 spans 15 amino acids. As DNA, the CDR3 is TGCAGTGCTAGAGATCCAGCGGGGGTGCACAATGAGCAGTTCTTC. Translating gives CSARDPAGVHNEQFF.

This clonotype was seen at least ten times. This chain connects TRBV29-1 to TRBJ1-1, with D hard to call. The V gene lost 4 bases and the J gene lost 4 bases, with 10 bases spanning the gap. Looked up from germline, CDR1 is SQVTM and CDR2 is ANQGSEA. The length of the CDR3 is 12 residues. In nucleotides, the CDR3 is TGCAGCGTTGGAAAAGAGGGCACTGAAGCTTTCTTT. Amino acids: CSVGKEGTEAFF.

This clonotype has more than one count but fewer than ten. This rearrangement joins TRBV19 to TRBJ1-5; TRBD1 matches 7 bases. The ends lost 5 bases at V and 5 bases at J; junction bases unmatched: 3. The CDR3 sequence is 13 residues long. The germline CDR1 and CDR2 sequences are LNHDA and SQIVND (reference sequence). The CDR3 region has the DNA TGTGCCAGTAGTTCCACAGGGGATCAGCCCCAGCATTTT. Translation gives CASSSTGDQPQHF. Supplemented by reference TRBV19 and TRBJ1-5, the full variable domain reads DGGITQSPKYLFRKEGQNVTLSCEQNLNHDAMYWYRQDPGQGLRLIYYSQIVNDFQKGDIAEGYSVSREKKESFPLTVTSAQKNPTAFYLCASSSTGDQPQHFGDGTRLSIL.